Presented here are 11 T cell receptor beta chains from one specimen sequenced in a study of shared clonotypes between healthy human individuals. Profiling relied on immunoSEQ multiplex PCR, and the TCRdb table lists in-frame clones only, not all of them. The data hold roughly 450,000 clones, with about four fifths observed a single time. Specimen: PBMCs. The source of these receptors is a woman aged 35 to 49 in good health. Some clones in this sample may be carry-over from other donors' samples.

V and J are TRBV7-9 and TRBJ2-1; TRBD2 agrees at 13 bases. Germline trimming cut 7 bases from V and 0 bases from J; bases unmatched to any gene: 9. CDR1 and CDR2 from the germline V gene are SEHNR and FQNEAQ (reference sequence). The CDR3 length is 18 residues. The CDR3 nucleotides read TGTGCCAGCAACGGACTAGCGGGAGAACCCAGCTCCTACAATGAGCAGTTCTTC. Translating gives CASNGLAGEPSSYNEQFF.

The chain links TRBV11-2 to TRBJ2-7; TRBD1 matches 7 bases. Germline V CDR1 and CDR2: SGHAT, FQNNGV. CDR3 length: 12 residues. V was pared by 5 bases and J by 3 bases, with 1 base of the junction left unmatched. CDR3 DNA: TGTGCCAGCAGCAGGACAGGCTACGAGCAGTACTTC. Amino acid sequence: CASSRTGYEQYF.

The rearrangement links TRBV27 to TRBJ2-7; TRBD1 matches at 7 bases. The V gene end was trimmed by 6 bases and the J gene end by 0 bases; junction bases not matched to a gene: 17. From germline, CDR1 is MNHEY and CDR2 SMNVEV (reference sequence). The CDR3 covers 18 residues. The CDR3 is CASSSLAPRQGHSYEQYF. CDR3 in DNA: TGTGCCAGCAGCTCGTTGGCCCCCCGACAGGGCCACTCCTACGAGCAGTACTTC.

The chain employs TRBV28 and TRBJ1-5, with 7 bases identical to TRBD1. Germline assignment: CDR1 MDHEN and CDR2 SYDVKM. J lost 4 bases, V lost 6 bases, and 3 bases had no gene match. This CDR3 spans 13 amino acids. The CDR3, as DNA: TGTGCCAGCAGGACAGGGCAGAATCAGCCCCAGCATTTT. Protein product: CASRTGQNQPQHF.

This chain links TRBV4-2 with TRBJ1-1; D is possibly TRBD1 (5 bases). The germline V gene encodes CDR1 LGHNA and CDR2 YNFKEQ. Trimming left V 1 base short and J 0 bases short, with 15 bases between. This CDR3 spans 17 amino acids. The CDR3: CASSQVKGVRLNTEAFF. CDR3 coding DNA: TGTGCCAGCAGCCAAGTAAAAGGGGTCCGACTGAACACTGAAGCTTTCTTT.

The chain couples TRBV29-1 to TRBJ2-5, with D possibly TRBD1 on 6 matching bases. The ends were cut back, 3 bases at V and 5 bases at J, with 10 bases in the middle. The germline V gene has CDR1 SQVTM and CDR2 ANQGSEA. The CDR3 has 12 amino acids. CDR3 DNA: TGCAGCGTTGATAATACAGGGGAGACCCAGTACTTC. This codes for CSVDNTGETQYF.

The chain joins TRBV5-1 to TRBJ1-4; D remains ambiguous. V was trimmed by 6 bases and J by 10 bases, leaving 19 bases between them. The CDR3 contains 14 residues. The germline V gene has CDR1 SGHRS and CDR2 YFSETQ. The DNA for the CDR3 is TGCGCCAGCACCCCGACGGGAGGGATCGGAAAACTGTTTTTT. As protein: CASTPTGGIGKLFF.

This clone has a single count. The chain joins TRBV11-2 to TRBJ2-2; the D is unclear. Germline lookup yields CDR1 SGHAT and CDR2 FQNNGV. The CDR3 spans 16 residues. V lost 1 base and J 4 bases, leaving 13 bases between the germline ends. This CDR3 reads CASSLVGHSGTGELFF. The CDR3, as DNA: TGTGCCAGCAGCTTAGTAGGGCACTCGGGCACCGGGGAGCTGTTTTTT.

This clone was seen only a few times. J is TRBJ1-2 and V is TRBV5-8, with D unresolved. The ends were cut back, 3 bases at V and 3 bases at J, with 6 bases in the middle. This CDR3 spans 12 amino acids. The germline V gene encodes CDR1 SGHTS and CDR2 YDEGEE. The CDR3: CASSSWDYGYTF. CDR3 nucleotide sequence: TGTGCCAGCAGCTCTTGGGACTATGGCTACACCTTC.

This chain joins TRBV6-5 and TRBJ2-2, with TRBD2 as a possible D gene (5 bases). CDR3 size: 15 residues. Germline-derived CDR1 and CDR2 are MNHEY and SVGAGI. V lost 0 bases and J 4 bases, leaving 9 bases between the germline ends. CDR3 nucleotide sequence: TGTGCCAGCAGTTACTCGAGTCTAGCCACCGGGGAGCTGTTTTTT. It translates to CASSYSSLATGELFF.

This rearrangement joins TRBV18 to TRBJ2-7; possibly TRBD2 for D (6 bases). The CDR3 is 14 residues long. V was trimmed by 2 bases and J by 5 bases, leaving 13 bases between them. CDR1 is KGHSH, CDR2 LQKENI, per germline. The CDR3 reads CASSPGGGVHEQYF. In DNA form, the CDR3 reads TGTGCCAGCTCACCAGGGGGAGGCGTCCACGAGCAGTACTTC. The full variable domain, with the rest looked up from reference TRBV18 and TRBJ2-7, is NAGVMQNPRHLVRRRGQEARLRCSPMKGHSHVYWYRQLPEEGLKFMVYLQKENIIDESGMPKERFSAEFPKEGPSILRIQQVVRGDSAAYFCASSPGGGVHEQYFGPGTRLTVT.